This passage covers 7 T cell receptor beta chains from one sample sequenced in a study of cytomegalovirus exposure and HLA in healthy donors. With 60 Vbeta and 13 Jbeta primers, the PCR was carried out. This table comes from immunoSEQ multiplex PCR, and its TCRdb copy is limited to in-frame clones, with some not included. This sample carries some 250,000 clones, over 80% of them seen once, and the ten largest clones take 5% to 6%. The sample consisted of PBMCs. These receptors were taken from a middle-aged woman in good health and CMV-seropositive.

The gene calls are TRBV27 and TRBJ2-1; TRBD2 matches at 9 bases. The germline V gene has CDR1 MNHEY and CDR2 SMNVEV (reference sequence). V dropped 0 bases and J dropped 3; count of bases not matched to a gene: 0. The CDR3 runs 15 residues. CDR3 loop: CASSLSSGSYNEQFF. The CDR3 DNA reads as TGTGCCAGCAGTTTATCTAGCGGGAGCTACAATGAGCAGTTCTTC.

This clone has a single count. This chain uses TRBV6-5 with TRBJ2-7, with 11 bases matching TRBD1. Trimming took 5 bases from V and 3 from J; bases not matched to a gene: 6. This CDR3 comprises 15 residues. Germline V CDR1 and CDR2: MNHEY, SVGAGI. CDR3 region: CASSPGQGGGYEQYF. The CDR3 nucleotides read TGTGCCAGCAGTCCGGGACAGGGGGGAGGCTACGAGCAGTACTTC.

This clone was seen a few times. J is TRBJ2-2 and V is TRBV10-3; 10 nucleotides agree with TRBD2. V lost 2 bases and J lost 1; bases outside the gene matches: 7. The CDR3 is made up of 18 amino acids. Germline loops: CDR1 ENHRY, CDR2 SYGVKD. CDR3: CAISELSGGQWNTGELFF. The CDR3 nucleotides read TGTGCCATCAGTGAGCTTAGCGGGGGGCAATGGAACACCGGGGAGCTGTTTTTT.

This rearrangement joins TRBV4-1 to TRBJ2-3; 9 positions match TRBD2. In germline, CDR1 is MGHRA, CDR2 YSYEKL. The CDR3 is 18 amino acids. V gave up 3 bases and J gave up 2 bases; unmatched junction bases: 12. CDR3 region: CASSHLSGPSGTTDTQYF. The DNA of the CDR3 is TGCGCCAGCAGCCATCTTAGCGGGCCTAGCGGGACCACAGATACGCAGTATTTT.

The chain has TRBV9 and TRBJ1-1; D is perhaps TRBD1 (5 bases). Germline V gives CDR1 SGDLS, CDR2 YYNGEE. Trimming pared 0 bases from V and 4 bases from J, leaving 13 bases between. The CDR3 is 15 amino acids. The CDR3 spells CASSVATAPRTEAFF. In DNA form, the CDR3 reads TGTGCCAGCAGCGTAGCGACAGCCCCGCGCACTGAAGCTTTCTTT.

The CDR3 spells CASTLTGTANQETQYF. CDR3 sequence (DNA): TGCGCCAGCACTCTGACCGGGACAGCAAACCAAGAGACCCAGTACTTC. This chain links TRBV5-1 with TRBJ2-5, with 7 bases identical to TRBD1. Germline CDR1 SGHRS, CDR2 YFSETQ. The V gene end was trimmed by 6 bases and the J gene end by 0 bases; junction bases not matched to a gene: 11. The CDR3 spans 16 residues.

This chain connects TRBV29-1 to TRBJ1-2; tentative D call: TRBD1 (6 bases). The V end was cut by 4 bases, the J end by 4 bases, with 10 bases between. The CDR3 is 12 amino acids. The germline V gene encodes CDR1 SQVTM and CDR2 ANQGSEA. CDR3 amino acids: CSVGTEPYGYTF. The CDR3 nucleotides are TGCAGCGTTGGGACAGAGCCCTATGGCTACACCTTC.